What follows is one T cell receptor beta chain and its context. The entry originates in a study of blood T cells in healthy people across ages. Study as a whole: Template switching recovered approximately one barcoded beta molecule for every two T cells.

PCR was performed a second time for about 7 to 12 cycles using a sample-barcoded 5' primer and a J-beta primer mix. Each of the cDNA molecules was tagged by a template-switch adaptor with 12 random nucleotides. One entry per CDR3 protein, called by TCRdb with MiXCR from the 5' RACE reads. This table has 540,000 or so distinct CDR3 sequences, 27% appearing once. Looked up from germline, CDR1 is SGHTA and CDR2 is FQGNSA. V was pared by 0 bases and J by 6 bases, with 9 bases between. The CDR3 has 13 residues. The sequence derives from a woman aged 65 to 85 in good health. V gene TRBV7-2 combines with J gene TRBJ2-7; D is ambiguous. The specimen sequenced was blood. The CDR3 DNA is TGTGCCAGCAGCTTAGCTACCGGCGGCGAGCAGTACTTC. Protein sequence: CASSLATGGEQYF.